This T cell receptor (beta chain) stems from a study of Ad26.COV2.S vaccination and SARS-CoV-2 variants. Whole-study context: Donor joined the COV1001 Ad26.COV2.S trial arm. Into the muscle, Ad26.COV2.S was dosed once or twice, 56 days apart.

The sample's treatment: 19 received Ad26.COV2.S at low or high dose, single or two shots; about 5 received placebo; per-sample allocation not given. Day 63 after the first vaccine or placebo injection was the time point for sampling. Germline-derived CDR1 and CDR2 are SGHDT and YYEEEE. This CDR3 is 15 amino acids long. V was trimmed by 7 bases and J by 1 base, leaving 14 bases between them. Sequenced by immunoSEQ multiplex PCR; TCRdb stores in-frame clones only, minus some. Of 350,000 to 400,000 clones listed, approximately 89% are singletons. This receptor was identified in a person aged 18-60 years who received the Ad26.COV2.S COVID-19 vaccine or a placebo. This chain uses TRBV5-6 with TRBJ2-2; D perhaps matches TRBD2 (6 bases). Source: peripheral blood, taken in a trial of Ad26.COV2.S vaccine versus placebo. The CDR3 reads CASGYPGLNTGELFF. CDR3 in DNA: TGTGCCAGCGGGTATCCGGGACTGAACACCGGGGAGCTGTTTTTT.